This T cell receptor beta chain came from a study of beta chain features in type 1 diabetes. Investigators reverse transcribed all isolated RNA, so they sequenced expressed TCRB transcripts. Here immunoSEQ multiplex PCR was the method, and the copy in TCRdb shows in-frame clones only, minus some. The sample contains fewer than 200,000 clones, about 9.4% of which appear only once. The CDR3 totals 18 residues. Losses at the gene ends were 3 bases for V and 0 bases for J; bases not matched to a gene: 5. The germline V gene has CDR1 SGHDN and CDR2 FVKESK. General study findings and limits: A PCR bias possibly favoring shorter templates would apply equally to patients and controls. Shortening that was moderate but significant affected the TCRB CDR3s of Type 1 diabetes patients in all four CD4+ subsets.

Sorted CD4+ subsets: naive, central memory, regulatory, stem cell-like memory (CD45RO/CCR7/CD25/CD127/CD95/CD27 panel). This clone was seen only a few times. As yet, its antigen is unknown. What was sequenced was central memory CD4+ T cells from blood. The source is a man in his thirties or forties with type 1 diabetes. This chain connects TRBV14 to TRBJ2-1, with TRBD2 matching 13 bases. The CDR3 DNA reads TGTGCCAGCAGCCATTTAACTAGCGGGAGGGCCTCCTACAATGAGCAGTTCTTC. This encodes CASSHLTSGRASYNEQFF.